A selection of T cell receptor beta chains follows, all from one sample in a study of OX40 agonist ivuxolimab in advanced cancers. The data were produced by immunoSEQ multiplex PCR, yet TCRdb's version contains in-frame clones alone and is incomplete. The data hold 45,000 to 60,000 clones, with approximately 87% observed a single time. This material consisted of CD4+ or CD8+ T cells sorted from blood, taken in a trial of the OX40 agonist ivuxolimab. These receptors came from an adult with an advanced solid tumor such as melanoma, head and neck, liver or kidney cancer. CDR3s include the opening cysteine and the closing phenylalanine or tryptophan. Each record gives: V gene, J gene, CDR3 length, D gene, clone size, CDR3 protein, CDR3 DNA. D genes are given only for firm matches. The size field is filled for only some rows; it gives once, few, many or a size class.

>TRBV5-1|TRBJ2-7|14|TRBD2|NA
CASSLDGTTYEQYF
TGCGCCAGCAGCTTGGACGGGACTACCTACGAGCAGTACTTC
>TRBV10-3|TRBJ1-2|15|TRBD1|NA
CAISAGQGANYGYTF
TGTGCCATCAGTGCGGGACAGGGAGCTAACTATGGCTACACCTTC
>TRBV9|TRBJ2-2|18|TRBD2|once
CASSAPGVAGVGTGELFF
TGTGCCAGCAGTGCACCGGGGGTAGCGGGAGTAGGCACCGGGGAGCTGTTTTTT
>TRBV7-2|TRBJ2-5|16|NA|NA
CASSLAIGGWQETQYF
TGTGCCAGCAGCTTAGCGATCGGGGGATGGCAAGAGACCCAGTACTTC
>TRBV28|TRBJ2-7|12|NA|NA
CASVGGPGEQYF
TGTGCCAGTGTGGGGGGGCCGGGGGAGCAGTACTTC
>TRBV28|TRBJ1-5|16|NA|NA
CASNPAGGQNNQPQHF
TGTGCCAGCAACCCGGCGGGGGGGCAGAACAATCAGCCCCAGCATTTT
>TRBV4-1|TRBJ1-2|13|TRBD1|NA
CASSQGQGIGYTF
TGCGCCAGCAGCCAAGGACAGGGGATAGGCTACACCTTC
>TRBV30|TRBJ1-6|13|NA|NA
CACLGGINSPLHF
TGTGCCTGCCTGGGGGGGATTAATTCACCCCTCCACTTT
>TRBV28|TRBJ2-7|20|TRBD2|NA
CASSTGTEIFSGSGGYEQYF
TGTGCCAGCAGCACCGGGACAGAAATCTTTAGCGGGAGTGGCGGCTACGAGCAGTACTTC
>TRBV15|TRBJ2-1|15|TRBD2|NA
CATQDLAGGLNEQFF
TGTGCCACCCAAGATCTAGCGGGGGGGCTCAACGAGCAGTTCTTC
>TRBV5-1|TRBJ2-1|12|NA|NA
CASSGEYNEQFF
TGCGCCAGCAGCGGCGAGTACAATGAGCAGTTCTTC
>TRBV10-3|TRBJ2-1|18|TRBD2|NA
CAIRPGTSGSFSYNEQFF
TGTGCCATCAGACCCGGGACTAGCGGGTCCTTCTCCTACAATGAGCAGTTCTTC
>TRBV6-1|TRBJ1-6|14|NA|NA
CASREDTRNSPLHF
TGTGCCAGCAGAGAGGACACGCGGAATTCACCCCTCCACTTT
>TRBV28|TRBJ1-1|15|TRBD1|NA
CASSLPDRGNTEAFF
TGTGCCAGCAGTCTCCCTGACAGGGGGAACACTGAAGCTTTCTTT
>TRBV19|TRBJ1-1|15|TRBD1|NA
CASTQRDRGPLEAFF
TGTGCCAGTACCCAGAGGGACAGGGGGCCGCTAGAAGCTTTCTTT
>TRBV19|TRBJ2-7|14|NA|NA
CASSIGRAENEQYF
TGTGCCAGTAGTATCGGCAGGGCAGAGAACGAGCAGTACTTC
>TRBV2|TRBJ2-7|15|TRBD2|NA
CASSGGLARSYEQYF
TGTGCCAGCAGTGGGGGACTAGCCCGCTCCTACGAGCAGTACTTC
>TRBV5-1|TRBJ2-2|16|NA|NA
CASSLNGQANTGELFF
TGCGCCAGCAGCCTTAATGGGCAGGCGAACACCGGGGAGCTGTTTTTT
>TRBV15|TRBJ2-2|16|TRBD2|NA
CATSRAGTTNTGELFF
TGTGCCACCAGCAGAGCAGGGACTACGAACACCGGGGAGCTGTTTTTT
>TRBV19|TRBJ1-6|15|NA|NA
CASRAGQTINSPLHF
TGTGCCAGTAGGGCCGGGCAAACTATCAATTCACCCCTCCACTTT
>TRBV2|TRBJ2-1|22|TRBD2|NA
CASSAPSTGTSGRSSSYNEQFF
TGTGCCAGCAGTGCCCCCTCGACCGGGACTAGCGGGAGGAGTAGCTCCTACAATGAGCAGTTCTTC
>TRBV6-6|TRBJ2-7|14|NA|NA
CASSYDKAVHEQYF
TGTGCCAGCAGCTATGACAAGGCGGTCCACGAGCAGTACTTC
>TRBV5-1|TRBJ1-5|13|NA|NA
CASSPNSNQPQHF
TGCGCCAGCAGCCCCAATAGCAATCAGCCCCAGCATTTT
>TRBV9|TRBJ2-5|17|TRBD1|NA
CASSAPMGDRTQETQYF
TGTGCCAGCAGCGCCCCAATGGGGGACAGGACACAAGAGACCCAGTACTTC
>TRBV2|TRBJ2-2|14|NA|NA
CASRVTANGGELFF
TGTGCCAGCAGGGTTACAGCTAACGGCGGGGAGCTGTTTTTT
>TRBV19|TRBJ1-4|14|NA|NA
CASSEGEPNEKLFF
TGTGCCAGTAGTGAGGGGGAGCCTAATGAAAAACTGTTTTTT
>TRBV6-1|TRBJ2-5|15|NA|NA
CASSPQTLGQETQYF
TGTGCCAGCAGTCCCCAAACCTTGGGCCAAGAGACCCAGTACTTC
>TRBV28|TRBJ2-1|15|TRBD2|NA
CASNPLAGGTNEQFF
TGTGCCAGCAACCCACTAGCGGGAGGAACCAATGAGCAGTTCTTC
>TRBV30|TRBJ2-7|12|TRBD1|once
CAWTGQGFEQYF
TGTGCCTGGACCGGACAGGGCTTCGAGCAGTACTTC
>TRBV7-9|TRBJ2-1|13|TRBD2|NA
CASSRLAENEQFF
TGTGCCAGCAGCCGACTAGCGGAGAATGAGCAGTTCTTC
>TRBV7-9|TRBJ2-7|14|NA|once
CASSQGWGNYEQYF
TGTGCCAGCAGCCAAGGGTGGGGGAATTACGAGCAGTACTTC
>TRBV7-2|TRBJ1-2|14|NA|NA
CASTPATGDYGYTF
TGTGCCAGCACCCCGGCGACAGGAGACTATGGCTACACCTTC
>TRBV27|TRBJ2-5|16|TRBD2|NA
CASRRGLAATQETQYF
TGTGCCAGCAGACGCGGACTAGCGGCCACCCAAGAGACCCAGTACTTC
>TRBV6-4|TRBJ1-1|11|NA|NA
CASNLPSKAFF
TGTGCCAGCAACCTCCCCAGTAAAGCTTTCTTT
>TRBV7-2|TRBJ1-3|18|TRBD1|NA
CASSRRFGTGVSGNTIYF
TGTGCCAGCAGCCGTAGATTTGGGACAGGGGTATCTGGAAACACCATATATTTT
>TRBV29-1|TRBJ1-4|14|TRBD1|NA
CSVSRGGPGEKLFF
TGCAGCGTTTCCAGGGGGGGGCCTGGCGAAAAACTGTTTTTT
>TRBV30|TRBJ2-7|14|TRBD2|NA
CAWSRLAGPYEQYF
TGTGCCTGGAGTAGACTAGCGGGGCCCTACGAGCAGTACTTC
>TRBV5-1|TRBJ2-1|16|NA|NA
CASSPGGGSSYNEQFF
TGCGCCAGCAGCCCGGGTGGGGGAAGCTCCTACAATGAGCAGTTCTTC
>TRBV6-5|TRBJ2-7|15|TRBD2|NA
CASSYTSGENYEQYF
TGTGCCAGCAGTTACACTAGCGGGGAAAACTACGAGCAGTACTTC
>TRBV7-2|TRBJ2-1|16|NA|NA
CASSLAGRGTYNEQFF
TGTGCCAGCAGCTTAGCGGGCAGGGGCACCTACAATGAGCAGTTCTTC
>TRBV2|TRBJ2-7|18|TRBD2|NA
CASSEGLANTLRTYEQYF
TGTGCCAGCAGTGAAGGACTAGCTAACACACTTAGAACCTACGAGCAGTACTTC
>TRBV5-1|TRBJ2-5|15|TRBD1|NA
CASSSSDRAQETQYF
TGCGCCAGCAGTTCGTCGGACAGGGCCCAAGAGACCCAGTACTTC
>TRBV5-4|TRBJ2-7|16|TRBD2|NA
CASSPRTSGSTYEQYF
TGTGCCAGCAGCCCACGGACTAGCGGGTCTACCTACGAGCAGTACTTC
>TRBV7-3|TRBJ2-7|16|TRBD2|NA
CASSSSGTSGSYEQYF
TGTGCCAGCAGCTCCTCCGGGACTAGCGGGAGTTACGAGCAGTACTTC
>TRBV6-1|TRBJ2-1|16|TRBD1|NA
CASSVRQGVGNNEQFF
TGTGCCAGCAGTGTACGACAGGGGGTAGGTAACAATGAGCAGTTCTTC
>TRBV5-1|TRBJ2-7|12|TRBD2|NA
CASSLGTSEQYF
TGCGCCAGCAGCTTGGGGACTAGCGAGCAGTACTTC
>TRBV2|TRBJ1-5|15|TRBD1|NA
CASSNDRGLGQPQHF
TGTGCCAGCAGCAACGACAGGGGGCTGGGGCAGCCCCAGCATTTT
>TRBV20-1|TRBJ1-2|11|NA|NA
CSAQDGPRESF
TGCAGTGCTCAAGACGGCCCTCGAGAGTCCTTC
>TRBV28|TRBJ1-1|13|NA|NA
CASSFDGNTEAFF
TGTGCCAGCAGTTTCGACGGGAACACTGAAGCTTTCTTT
>TRBV11-3|TRBJ2-7|16|NA|NA
CASSPNPGLPPYEQYF
TGTGCCAGCAGCCCTAACCCAGGGCTGCCACCCTACGAGCAGTACTTC
>TRBV20-1|TRBJ1-2|11|NA|NA
CSARPPDGYTF
TGCAGTGCTAGACCCCCGGATGGCTACACCTTC
>TRBV27|TRBJ1-5|16|NA|NA
CASREVSGATNQPQHF
TGTGCCAGCAGAGAAGTAAGTGGGGCAACCAATCAGCCCCAGCATTTT